This TCR beta chain was profiled in a study of cytomegalovirus exposure and HLA in healthy donors. Findings and caveats of the study: Among CMV-associated TCR beta chains, most appeared HLA-restricted in a later analysis.

PCR was performed using 60 Vbeta and 13 Jbeta primers. Generated by immunoSEQ multiplex PCR, the TCRdb table keeps only in-frame clones and is missing some. The data hold roughly 120,000 clones, with 77% observed a single time. Remarks on this clone: Its specificity is unknown.

Sequencing input: PBMCs. The TCR comes from a woman in her thirties or forties in good health and CMV-seropositive.

CDR3 sequence: CASSALAGLGNEQFF. The CDR3 nucleotides are TGTGCCAGCAGCGCCCTAGCGGGCCTTGGGAATGAGCAGTTCTTC. The chain couples TRBV7-3 to TRBJ2-1; 8 nucleotides line up with TRBD2. CDR1 is SGHTA and CDR2 is FQGTGA in the germline V gene. V was clipped by 5 bases and J by 7 bases; unmatched bases: 10. This CDR3 is 15 amino acids long.